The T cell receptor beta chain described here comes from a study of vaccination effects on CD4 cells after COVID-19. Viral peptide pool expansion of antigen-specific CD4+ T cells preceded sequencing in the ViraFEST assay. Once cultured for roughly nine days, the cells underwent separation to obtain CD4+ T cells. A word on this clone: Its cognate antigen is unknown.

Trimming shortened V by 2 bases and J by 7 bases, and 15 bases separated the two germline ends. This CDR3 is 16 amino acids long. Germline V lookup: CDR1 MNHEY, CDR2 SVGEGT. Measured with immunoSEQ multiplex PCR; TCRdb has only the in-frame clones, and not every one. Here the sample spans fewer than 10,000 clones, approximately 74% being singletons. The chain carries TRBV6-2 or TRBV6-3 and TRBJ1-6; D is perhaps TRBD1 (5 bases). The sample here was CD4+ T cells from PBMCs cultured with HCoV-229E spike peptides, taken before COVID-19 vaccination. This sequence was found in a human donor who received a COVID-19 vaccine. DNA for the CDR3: TGTGCCAGCAGTTACCTTTCGCAGGGAGAGAATTCACCCCTCCACTTT. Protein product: CASSYLSQGENSPLHF.